This passage covers 8 T cell receptor beta chains from one sample sequenced in a study of T cells in narcolepsy. Sequencing was performed with immunoSEQ multiplex PCR; in TCRdb, only in-frame clones are kept and a portion is missing. The profile shows about 40,000 clones, around 88% of them singletons. Sequences were obtained from CD45RA- memory CD4+ T cells from PBMCs. The receptors were gathered from a human donor with narcolepsy.

This rearrangement joins TRBV6-5 to TRBJ1-6; TRBD1 matches 10 bases. The CDR3 is 15 residues long. CDR1 and CDR2 from the germline V gene are MNHEY and SVGAGI. The V and J ends lost 0 bases and 10 bases, in that order; junction bases with no gene match: 3. The CDR3 nucleotides read TGTGCCAGCAGTTACTCGAGGGACAGGGGATCACCCCTCCACTTT. As protein: CASSYSRDRGSPLHF.

The chain employs TRBV29-1 and TRBJ2-7; no firm D call. Germline V gene data show CDR1 as SQVTM and CDR2 as ANQGSEA. Trimming cost V 4 bases and J 2 bases, with 12 bases left between them. The CDR3 is 13 amino acids. In DNA, the CDR3 is TGCAGCGTTGTGTCAGATGGCACCTACGAGCAGTACTTC. This gives the protein CSVVSDGTYEQYF.

The genes are TRBV25-1 and TRBJ1-1, with TRBD1 identical over 8 bases. The CDR3 contains 15 residues. The trim removed 4 bases at V and 2 bases at J, leaving 6 bases unmatched. Germline lookup yields CDR1 MGHDK and CDR2 SYGVNS. CDR3 DNA: TGTGCCAGCAGTGCTGACAGGGGCCGAAACACTGAAGCTTTCTTT. Amino acids: CASSADRGRNTEAFF.

The chain combines TRBV7-3 with TRBJ2-1; no clear D gene. The V end lost 5 bases, the J end lost 9 bases, and 14 bases lay between the germline ends. The CDR3 loop spans 13 amino acids. Germline CDR1 is SGHTA and CDR2 is FQGTGA. The chain's CDR3 is CASSIQPLGEQFF. Here the CDR3 DNA reads TGTGCCAGCAGCATCCAACCCCTCGGTGAGCAGTTCTTC.

This clone appeared a few times. The identical CDR3 is also encoded by other nucleotide sequences in the sample. This sequence joins TRBV6-1 and TRBJ1-5; no firm D call. The V and J ends lost 0 bases and 0 bases respectively, with 6 bases between them. This CDR3 region has 15 residues. Looked up from germline, CDR1 is MNHNS and CDR2 is SASEGT. The CDR3 spells CASSEAGNSNQPQHF. The DNA of the CDR3 is TGTGCCAGCAGTGAAGCAGGGAATAGCAATCAGCCCCAGCATTTT.

The rearrangement uses TRBV10-3 and TRBJ2-2; 9 positions agree with TRBD1. Germline loops: CDR1 ENHRY, CDR2 SYGVKD. The V and J ends lost 8 bases and 5 bases, in that order; junction bases with no gene match: 3. This CDR3 is built from 13 residues. The CDR3 loop reads CAIQGTGTGELFF. The CDR3 DNA reads as TGTGCCATCCAGGGGACAGGGACCGGGGAGCTGTTTTTT.

The rearrangement uses TRBV19 and TRBJ2-3; 15 nucleotides align to TRBD2. Germline-derived CDR1 and CDR2 are LNHDA and SQIVND (reference sequence). Trimming removed 5 bases from V and 4 bases from J; junction bases left unmatched: 4. CDR3 length: 16 amino acids. The CDR3 coding sequence is TGTGCCAGTAGTCGAGGACTAGCGGGAGGGCCAGATACGCAGTATTTT. Translating gives CASSRGLAGGPDTQYF.

This chain uses TRBV7-9 with TRBJ2-3; D perhaps matches TRBD2 (6 bases). Germline V gene data show CDR1 as SEHNR and CDR2 as FQNEAQ (reference sequence). V lost 2 bases, J lost 2 bases, and 11 bases lay in between. The CDR3 contains 15 residues. CDR3 sequence (DNA): TGTGCCAGCAGCTTAACCGGGACTTCCACAGATACGCAGTATTTT. Translating it yields CASSLTGTSTDTQYF.